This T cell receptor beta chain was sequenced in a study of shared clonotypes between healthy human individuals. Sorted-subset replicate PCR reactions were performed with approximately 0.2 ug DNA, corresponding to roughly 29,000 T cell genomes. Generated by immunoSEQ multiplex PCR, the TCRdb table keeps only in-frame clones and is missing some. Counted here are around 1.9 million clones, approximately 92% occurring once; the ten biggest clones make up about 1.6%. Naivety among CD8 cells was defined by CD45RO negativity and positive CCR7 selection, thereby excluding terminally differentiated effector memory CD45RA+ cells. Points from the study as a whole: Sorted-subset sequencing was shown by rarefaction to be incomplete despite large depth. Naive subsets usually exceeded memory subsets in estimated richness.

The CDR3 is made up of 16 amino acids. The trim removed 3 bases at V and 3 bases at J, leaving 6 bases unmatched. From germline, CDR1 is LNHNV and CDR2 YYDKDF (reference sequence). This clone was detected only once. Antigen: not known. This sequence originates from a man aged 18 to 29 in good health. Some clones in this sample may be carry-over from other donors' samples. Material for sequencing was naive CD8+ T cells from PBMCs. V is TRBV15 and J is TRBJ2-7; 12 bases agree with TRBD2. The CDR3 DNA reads TGTGCCACCAGCAGGGGGGTGGGACTAGCGGGCTACGAGCAGTACTTC. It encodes CATSRGVGLAGYEQYF.